A single T cell receptor (beta chain) is shown here with its context. Per the original data handling: Amplification from reference gene primers served as the basis for estimated nucleated cell counts. Profiling relied on immunoSEQ multiplex PCR, and the TCRdb table lists in-frame clones only, not all of them. That table supplies the V and J calls and clone size; D and trimming were determined from the DNA. The table shows over 130,000 clones, with roughly 85% occurring only once. Trimming stripped 9 bases from V and 1 base from J, with 4 bases between. This CDR3 contains 11 residues. Per the germline V gene, CDR1 is MNHEY and CDR2 is SVGAGI. The entry originates in a study of blood T cell repertoires in COVID-19. About the research overall: There were acute and convalescent COVID-19 samples, and they came from the United States, Italy and Spain. PBMCs, B-cell-depleted T cells, or T cells provided the cDNA or gDNA that made up the material.

What was sequenced was peripheral blood. This chain joins TRBV6-5 and TRBJ1-5; no firm D call. The source of this sequence is a man aged 50 or older with acute or convalescent COVID-19. The DNA for the CDR3 is TGTGCCAGTAAAAGCAATCAGCCCCAGCATTTT. Translation gives CASKSNQPQHF.